The rows below give T cell receptor beta chains drawn from one sample of a study of cytomegalovirus exposure and HLA in healthy donors. Sequencing used immunoSEQ multiplex PCR; TCRdb keeps in-frame clones, though not all of them. This table has 200,000 to 250,000 clones, 80% to 85% appearing once. Sequencing was carried out using PBMCs. The receptor source for this set is a woman between 35 and 50 years old in good health and CMV-seronegative. CDR3s include the opening cysteine and the closing phenylalanine or tryptophan. Each record gives: V gene, J gene, clone size, D gene, CDR3 DNA, CDR3 protein. The D gene is left open where the match is weak. Clone size is given for some rows only: seen once, a few or many times, or a class if the clone is expanded.

v_call: TRBV30; j_call: TRBJ1-4; clone_size: NA; d_call: NA; cdr3_nt: TGTGCCTGGGGACGGACGGGAAATAATGAAAAACTGTTTTTT; cdr3_aa: CAWGRTGNNEKLFF
v_call: TRBV5-4; j_call: TRBJ2-3; clone_size: NA; d_call: TRBD2; cdr3_nt: TGTGCCAGCAGCCCTGTAGGGAGGGAGGGCACAGATACGCAGTATTTT; cdr3_aa: CASSPVGREGTDTQYF
v_call: TRBV7-9; j_call: TRBJ2-7; clone_size: NA; d_call: TRBD2; cdr3_nt: TGTGCCAGCAGCTTACCGGGAGGCTCCTACGAGCAGTACTTC; cdr3_aa: CASSLPGGSYEQYF
v_call: TRBV7-9; j_call: TRBJ2-3; clone_size: NA; d_call: NA; cdr3_nt: TGTTCCAGCAGCCGGACAGATACGCAGTATTTT; cdr3_aa: CSSSRTDTQYF
v_call: TRBV5-1; j_call: TRBJ2-5; clone_size: NA; d_call: TRBD1; cdr3_nt: TGCGCCAGCAGCTTTGGACAGGTTCAAGAGACCCAGTACTTC; cdr3_aa: CASSFGQVQETQYF
v_call: TRBV7-2; j_call: TRBJ2-5; clone_size: NA; d_call: TRBD2; cdr3_nt: TGTGCCAGCAGCTTAGTTACGGGGAGGGATGAGACCCAGTACTTC; cdr3_aa: CASSLVTGRDETQYF
v_call: TRBV27; j_call: TRBJ2-7; clone_size: NA; d_call: TRBD1; cdr3_nt: TGTGCCAGCAGACCGGACAGGGGAGTGAATATAGAGCAGTACTTC; cdr3_aa: CASRPDRGVNIEQYF
v_call: TRBV28; j_call: TRBJ1-2; clone_size: NA; d_call: NA; cdr3_nt: TGTGCCAGCAGTTTCAGGGAGGGGGCTAACTATGGCTACACCTTC; cdr3_aa: CASSFREGANYGYTF
v_call: TRBV9; j_call: TRBJ1-4; clone_size: NA; d_call: NA; cdr3_nt: TGTGCCAGCAGCGCCAGCGGGGGCCTAATAGGTGAAAAACTGTTTTTT; cdr3_aa: CASSASGGLIGEKLFF
v_call: TRBV29-1; j_call: TRBJ2-7; clone_size: NA; d_call: TRBD2; cdr3_nt: TGCAGCGTTGCAGCCAGCGGGGTCTCCTACGAGCAGTACTTC; cdr3_aa: CSVAASGVSYEQYF
v_call: TRBV5-1; j_call: TRBJ2-7; clone_size: NA; d_call: TRBD2; cdr3_nt: TGCGCCAGCAGCTTGCTGCTAGCGGGAGGATCGGGCGAGCAGTACTTC; cdr3_aa: CASSLLLAGGSGEQYF
v_call: TRBV9; j_call: TRBJ2-7; clone_size: NA; d_call: TRBD1; cdr3_nt: TGTGCCAGCAGCGTAGCCCCGGACAGGATATACGAGCAGTACTTC; cdr3_aa: CASSVAPDRIYEQYF
v_call: TRBV10-1; j_call: TRBJ1-3; clone_size: NA; d_call: NA; cdr3_nt: TGCGCCAGCAGTGACAGAAACACCATATATTTT; cdr3_aa: CASSDRNTIYF
v_call: TRBV28; j_call: TRBJ1-5; clone_size: NA; d_call: NA; cdr3_nt: TGTGCCAGCAAGCGACAGACCCTTAGCAATCAGCCCCAGCATTTT; cdr3_aa: CASKRQTLSNQPQHF
v_call: TRBV19; j_call: TRBJ1-1; clone_size: NA; d_call: NA; cdr3_nt: TGTGCCAGTAGGCAGGGGAGAATGAACACTGAAGCTTTCTTT; cdr3_aa: CASRQGRMNTEAFF
v_call: TRBV27; j_call: TRBJ1-4; clone_size: NA; d_call: TRBD1; cdr3_nt: TGTGCCAGAGCCGACAGGGGGCATCAGGCTGAAAAACTGTTTTTT; cdr3_aa: CARADRGHQAEKLFF
v_call: TRBV25-1; j_call: TRBJ1-4; clone_size: NA; d_call: TRBD1; cdr3_nt: TGTGCCAGCAGTAGCCCCTTTGGGACAGGGGATAATGAAAAACTGTTTTTT; cdr3_aa: CASSSPFGTGDNEKLFF
v_call: TRBV29-1; j_call: TRBJ2-5; clone_size: NA; d_call: TRBD1; cdr3_nt: TGCAGCGCGGTATCAGCCGGGACAGGGTATGGGACCCAGTACTTC; cdr3_aa: CSAVSAGTGYGTQYF
v_call: TRBV10-3; j_call: TRBJ1-4; clone_size: NA; d_call: NA; cdr3_nt: TGTGCCATCAGTGAGTCTTCCAGGGTTAATGAAAAACTGTTTTTT; cdr3_aa: CAISESSRVNEKLFF
v_call: TRBV7-9; j_call: TRBJ1-1; clone_size: NA; d_call: NA; cdr3_nt: TGTGCCAGCAGCTTAGACAGCACTGAAGCTTTCTTT; cdr3_aa: CASSLDSTEAFF
v_call: TRBV19; j_call: TRBJ1-5; clone_size: NA; d_call: NA; cdr3_nt: TGTGCCAGTAGTATAGATTGGACAGATTTGGGCAATCAGCCCCAGCATTTT; cdr3_aa: CASSIDWTDLGNQPQHF
v_call: TRBV28; j_call: TRBJ2-1; clone_size: NA; d_call: NA; cdr3_nt: TGTGCCAGCAGAGGTTCCGCGGGACCCTCCTACAATGAGCAGTTCTTC; cdr3_aa: CASRGSAGPSYNEQFF
v_call: TRBV28; j_call: TRBJ1-2; clone_size: NA; d_call: NA; cdr3_nt: TGTGCCAGCATTTCCAACCCACAGGGTCGTGGCTACACCTTC; cdr3_aa: CASISNPQGRGYTF
v_call: TRBV10-1; j_call: TRBJ1-1; clone_size: once; d_call: NA; cdr3_nt: TGCGCCAGCACCGGGTGGCGCCGAGGGAAGAACACTGAAGCTTTCTTT; cdr3_aa: CASTGWRRGKNTEAFF
v_call: TRBV18; j_call: TRBJ2-7; clone_size: few; d_call: NA; cdr3_nt: TGTGCCAGCTCACCACCGAGCCCTGACTACGAGCAGTACTTC; cdr3_aa: CASSPPSPDYEQYF
v_call: TRBV7-6; j_call: TRBJ1-1; clone_size: NA; d_call: NA; cdr3_nt: TGTGCCAGCAGCTTGGGCACGTTTAACACTGAAGCTTTCTTT; cdr3_aa: CASSLGTFNTEAFF
v_call: TRBV19; j_call: TRBJ2-5; clone_size: NA; d_call: NA; cdr3_nt: TGCCCTTTTAGCGGCTCCACCTCCCCGGAGACCCAGTACTTC; cdr3_aa: CPFSGSTSPETQYF
v_call: TRBV29-1; j_call: TRBJ2-3; clone_size: NA; d_call: TRBD2; cdr3_nt: TGCAGCGCTGGGACTAGCGGGAAAGATACGCAGTATTTT; cdr3_aa: CSAGTSGKDTQYF
v_call: TRBV7-9; j_call: TRBJ2-7; clone_size: NA; d_call: TRBD2; cdr3_nt: TGTGCCAGCAGCTATCCTGGGGCGGGAGAATCCTACGAGCAGTACTTC; cdr3_aa: CASSYPGAGESYEQYF
v_call: TRBV29-1; j_call: TRBJ1-2; clone_size: NA; d_call: NA; cdr3_nt: TGCAGCGTTGAATTCGGGGGTATCGGTCTCGGTTACACCTTC; cdr3_aa: CSVEFGGIGLGYTF
v_call: TRBV5-4; j_call: TRBJ1-2; clone_size: few; d_call: TRBD1; cdr3_nt: TGTGCCAGCAGCTTTGACAGGGGAGGAAATGGCTACACCTTC; cdr3_aa: CASSFDRGGNGYTF
v_call: TRBV5-1; j_call: TRBJ2-1; clone_size: NA; d_call: TRBD2; cdr3_nt: TGCGCCAGCAGCCCGACTAGCGGGGGAATTTACAATGAGCAGTTCTTC; cdr3_aa: CASSPTSGGIYNEQFF
v_call: TRBV5-6; j_call: TRBJ2-7; clone_size: NA; d_call: NA; cdr3_nt: TGTGCCAGCAGCTTCGAGGGCCGGGGGCAGTACTTC; cdr3_aa: CASSFEGRGQYF
v_call: TRBV2; j_call: TRBJ2-3; clone_size: NA; d_call: NA; cdr3_nt: TGTGCCAGCAGTGAAGACGAGCTTCTAGGCCCCAGCACAGATACGCAGTATTTT; cdr3_aa: CASSEDELLGPSTDTQYF
v_call: TRBV7-3; j_call: TRBJ1-3; clone_size: NA; d_call: NA; cdr3_nt: TGTGCCAGCAGCCCCAAACCCACAGGCCCTGGAAACACCATATATTTT; cdr3_aa: CASSPKPTGPGNTIYF
v_call: TRBV4-2; j_call: TRBJ2-7; clone_size: NA; d_call: TRBD1; cdr3_nt: TGTGCCAGCGCGGATCTACAGGGGGCCCACGAGCAGTACTTC; cdr3_aa: CASADLQGAHEQYF
v_call: TRBV5-1; j_call: TRBJ2-3; clone_size: NA; d_call: TRBD2; cdr3_nt: TGCGCCAGCAGACCTCTAGCGGGAGAGCCGACAGATACGCAGTATTTT; cdr3_aa: CASRPLAGEPTDTQYF
v_call: TRBV2; j_call: TRBJ1-5; clone_size: NA; d_call: NA; cdr3_nt: TGTGCCAGCAGTGATAACAGCCGGGGTAATCAGCCCCAGCATTTT; cdr3_aa: CASSDNSRGNQPQHF
v_call: TRBV5-1; j_call: TRBJ2-3; clone_size: once; d_call: TRBD2; cdr3_nt: TGCGCCAGCAGCTTGGGGGACGGGAGGAACACAGATACGCAGTATTTT; cdr3_aa: CASSLGDGRNTDTQYF
v_call: TRBV9; j_call: TRBJ2-7; clone_size: NA; d_call: TRBD1; cdr3_nt: TGTGCCAGCAGCCCCATGGGACAGTCCTACGAGCAGTACTTC; cdr3_aa: CASSPMGQSYEQYF
v_call: TRBV7-9; j_call: TRBJ1-1; clone_size: NA; d_call: NA; cdr3_nt: TGTGCCAGCAGCTACCGGGACCGGGAGGATGACATGAACACTGAAGCTTTCTTT; cdr3_aa: CASSYRDREDDMNTEAFF
v_call: TRBV27; j_call: TRBJ2-1; clone_size: NA; d_call: NA; cdr3_nt: TGTGCCAGCAGTTTCGACCTAGTTACGAATGAGCAGTTCTTC; cdr3_aa: CASSFDLVTNEQFF
v_call: TRBV10-3; j_call: TRBJ2-1; clone_size: NA; d_call: TRBD1; cdr3_nt: TGTGCCATCAGTAGGGACAGGGACGCTGAGCAGTTCTTC; cdr3_aa: CAISRDRDAEQFF
v_call: TRBV9; j_call: TRBJ1-5; clone_size: NA; d_call: NA; cdr3_nt: TGTGCCAGCAGCGCTTGGGCAGGGTTTGGTCAGCCCCAGCATTTT; cdr3_aa: CASSAWAGFGQPQHF
v_call: TRBV10-1; j_call: TRBJ1-1; clone_size: NA; d_call: NA; cdr3_nt: TGCGCCAGCAGACCCTACTTGACCCTAGTGAACACTGAAGCTTTCTTT; cdr3_aa: CASRPYLTLVNTEAFF
v_call: TRBV4-2; j_call: TRBJ2-7; clone_size: NA; d_call: NA; cdr3_nt: TGTGCCAGCAGCCAAGATCTGGGCGGGGTGACGCGTGAGCAGTACTTC; cdr3_aa: CASSQDLGGVTREQYF
v_call: TRBV6-1; j_call: TRBJ2-1; clone_size: NA; d_call: TRBD2; cdr3_nt: TGTGCCAGCAGTGCGCGACTAGCGGAGGGCCGTGAGCAGTTCTTC; cdr3_aa: CASSARLAEGREQFF
v_call: TRBV30; j_call: TRBJ1-5; clone_size: few; d_call: NA; cdr3_nt: TGTGCCTGGGACTCGGGGGGCGGACAGCCCCAGCATTTT; cdr3_aa: CAWDSGGGQPQHF
v_call: TRBV2; j_call: TRBJ2-1; clone_size: NA; d_call: TRBD2; cdr3_nt: TGTGCCAGCAGTCCCGGGACTAGCGGGGAGGTGAGCTCCTACAATGAGCAGTTCTTC; cdr3_aa: CASSPGTSGEVSSYNEQFF
v_call: TRBV27; j_call: TRBJ1-5; clone_size: NA; d_call: NA; cdr3_nt: TGTGCCAGCAGTTCCGCGGGGGGCGGCAATCAGCCCCAGCATTTT; cdr3_aa: CASSSAGGGNQPQHF
v_call: TRBV16; j_call: TRBJ2-7; clone_size: NA; d_call: NA; cdr3_nt: TGTGCCAGCAGCCAAACCACCGGAGGGGAGCAGTACTTC; cdr3_aa: CASSQTTGGEQYF
v_call: TRBV28; j_call: TRBJ2-1; clone_size: few; d_call: TRBD2; cdr3_nt: TGTGCCAGCAGTTGGACTAGCCGCCGCTCCTACAATGAGCAGTTCTTC; cdr3_aa: CASSWTSRRSYNEQFF
v_call: TRBV27; j_call: TRBJ1-2; clone_size: NA; d_call: NA; cdr3_nt: TGTGCCAGCAGTTTAGGACAGTTCCATAACTATGGCTACACCTTC; cdr3_aa: CASSLGQFHNYGYTF